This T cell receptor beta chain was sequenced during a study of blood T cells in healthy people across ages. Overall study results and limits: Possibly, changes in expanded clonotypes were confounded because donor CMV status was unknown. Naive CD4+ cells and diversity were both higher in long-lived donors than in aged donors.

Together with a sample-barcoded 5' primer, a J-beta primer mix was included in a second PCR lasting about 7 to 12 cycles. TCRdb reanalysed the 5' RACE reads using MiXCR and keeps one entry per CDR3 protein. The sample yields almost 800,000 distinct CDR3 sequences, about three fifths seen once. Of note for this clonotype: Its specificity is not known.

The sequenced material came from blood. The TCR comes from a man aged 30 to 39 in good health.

The CDR3 nucleotides are TGTGCCAGCAGCTTCCTCCCTCCCCCCCAAGGAAACACTGAAGCTTTCTTT. It specifies CASSFLPPPQGNTEAFF. The V gene is TRBV7-2, the J gene TRBJ1-1; no firm D call. The CDR3 contains 17 residues. V lost 3 bases and J 2 bases, leaving 19 bases between the germline ends. Germline V gene lookup returns CDR1 SGHTA and CDR2 FQGNSA.